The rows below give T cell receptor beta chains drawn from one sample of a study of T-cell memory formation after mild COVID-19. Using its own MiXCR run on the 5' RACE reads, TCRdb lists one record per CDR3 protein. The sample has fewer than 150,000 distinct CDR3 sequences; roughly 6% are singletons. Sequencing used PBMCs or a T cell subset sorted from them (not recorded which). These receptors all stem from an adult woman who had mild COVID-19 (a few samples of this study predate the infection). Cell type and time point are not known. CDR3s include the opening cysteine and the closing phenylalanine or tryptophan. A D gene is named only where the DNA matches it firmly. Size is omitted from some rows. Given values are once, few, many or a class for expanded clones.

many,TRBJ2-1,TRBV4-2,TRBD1,CASSQGLDRGHNEQFF,TGTGCCAGCAGCCAAGGCCTGGACAGGGGCCACAATGAGCAGTTCTTC
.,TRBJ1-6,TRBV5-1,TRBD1,CASSLGQGNSPLHF,TGCGCCAGCAGCTTGGGACAGGGGAATTCACCCCTCCACTTT
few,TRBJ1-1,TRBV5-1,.,CASSLEQGLSFF,TGCGCCAGCAGCTTGGAGCAGGGATTGTCTTTCTTT
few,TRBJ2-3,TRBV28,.,CASSLSRRGTDTQYF,TGTGCCAGCAGTTTGTCGCGTAGGGGGACAGATACGCAGTATTTT
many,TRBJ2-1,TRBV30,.,CAWRSGGTRNEQFF,TGTGCCTGGAGGTCGGGGGGCACCCGCAATGAGCAGTTCTTC
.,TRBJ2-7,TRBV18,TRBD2,CASSRPGLPYEQYF,TGTGCCAGCTCACGACCGGGACTACCATACGAGCAGTACTTC
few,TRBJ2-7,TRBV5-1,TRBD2,CASSTGLAGALNEQYF,TGCGCCAGCAGCACGGGACTAGCGGGGGCTTTGAACGAGCAGTACTTC
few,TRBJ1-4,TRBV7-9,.,CASSFTEVGKLFF,TGTGCCAGCAGCTTTACGGAGGTGGGAAAACTGTTTTTT
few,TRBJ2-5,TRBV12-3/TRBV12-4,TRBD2,CASSLSGYLEAGETETQYF,TGTGCCAGCAGTTTAAGTGGTTACCTAGAAGCGGGAGAAACAGAGACCCAGTACTTC
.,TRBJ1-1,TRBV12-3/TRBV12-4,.,CASSSLLDQFGAFF,TGTGCCAGCAGTTCCTTATTGGACCAGTTTGGAGCTTTCTTT
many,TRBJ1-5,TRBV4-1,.,CASAKEGSLRQPQHF,TGCGCCAGCGCTAAGGAGGGGTCCCTGCGGCAGCCCCAGCATTTT
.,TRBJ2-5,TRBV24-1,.,CATSDLGRQDQETQYF,TGTGCCACCAGTGATTTAGGGAGACAGGATCAAGAGACCCAGTACTTC
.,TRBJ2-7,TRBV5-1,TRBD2,CASGVLAGGLYEQYF,TGCGCCAGCGGGGTGCTAGCGGGGGGGCTCTACGAGCAGTACTTC
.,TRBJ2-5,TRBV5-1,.,CASGRGGTQETQYF,TGCGCCAGCGGCCGAGGGGGAACCCAAGAGACCCAGTACTTC
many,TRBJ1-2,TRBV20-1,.,CSARRDLDYGYTF,TGCAGTGCTAGGAGGGATCTTGACTATGGCTACACCTTC
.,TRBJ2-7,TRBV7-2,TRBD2,CASSRTSGGGAYEQYF,TGTGCCAGCAGCCGGACTAGCGGGGGAGGGGCCTACGAGCAGTACTTC
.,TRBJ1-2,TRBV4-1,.,CASSNPQTSGYGYTF,TGCGCCAGCAGCAACCCCCAGACTTCTGGCTATGGCTACACCTTC
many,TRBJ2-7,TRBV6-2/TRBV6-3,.,CASSKRGANDYEQYF,TGTGCCAGCAGTAAGAGGGGGGCTAATGACTACGAGCAGTACTTC
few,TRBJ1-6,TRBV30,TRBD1,CAWSNRDRGDSPLHF,TGTGCCTGGAGTAACCGGGACAGGGGAGATTCACCCCTCCACTTT
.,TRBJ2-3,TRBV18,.,CASSPPTPTAQYF,TGTGCCAGCTCACCTCCGACCCCGACGGCGCAGTATTTT
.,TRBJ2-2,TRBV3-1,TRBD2,CASSRTSGGPSTGELFF,TGTGCCAGCAGCCGAACTAGCGGGGGCCCGAGCACCGGGGAGCTGTTTTTT
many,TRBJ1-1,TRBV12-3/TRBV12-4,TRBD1,CASSLRDSEAFF,TGTGCCAGCAGTCTACGGGACAGTGAAGCTTTCTTT
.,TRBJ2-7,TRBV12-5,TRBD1,CASVKGQSLYEQYF,TGTGCTAGTGTCAAGGGACAGAGCCTTTACGAGCAGTACTTC
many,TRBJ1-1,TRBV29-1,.,CSASGYEAFF,TGCAGCGCCTCAGGGTACGAAGCTTTCTTT
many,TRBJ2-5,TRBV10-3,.,CAISESARVETQYF,TGTGCCATCAGTGAGTCTGCCAGGGTAGAGACCCAGTACTTC
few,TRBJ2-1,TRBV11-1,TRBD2,CASSLGSALAGVDEQFF,TGTGCCAGCAGCCTCGGGTCTGCGCTAGCGGGAGTAGATGAGCAGTTCTTC
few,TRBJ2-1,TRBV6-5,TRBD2,CASSYSAGGRNNEQFF,TGTGCCAGCAGTTACTCCGCGGGGGGGAGGAACAATGAGCAGTTCTTC
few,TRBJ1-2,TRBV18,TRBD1,CASSPSPGQVGANYGYTF,TGTGCCAGCTCACCTTCTCCGGGACAGGTGGGAGCTAACTATGGCTACACCTTC
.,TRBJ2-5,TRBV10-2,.,CASSDVGGLETQYF,TGCGCCAGCAGTGATGTGGGGGGGCTGGAGACCCAGTACTTC
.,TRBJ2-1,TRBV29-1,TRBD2,CSVEDLASGSGEQFF,TGCAGCGTTGAAGACCTGGCTAGCGGGAGCGGTGAGCAGTTCTTC
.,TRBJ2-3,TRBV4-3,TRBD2,CASSQGGRTSIDTQYF,TGCGCCAGCAGCCAAGGAGGAAGGACTAGTATAGATACGCAGTATTTT
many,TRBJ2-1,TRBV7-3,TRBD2,CASSPGLPGDEQFF,TGTGCCAGCAGCCCGGGACTACCTGGGGATGAGCAGTTCTTC
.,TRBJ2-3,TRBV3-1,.,CASSPQTRTQYF,TGTGCCAGCAGCCCCCAGACTCGAACGCAGTATTTT
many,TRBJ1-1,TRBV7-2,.,CASSLDENTEAFF,TGTGCCAGCAGCTTGGACGAAAACACTGAAGCTTTCTTT
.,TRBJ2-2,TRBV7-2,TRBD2,CASRVAGARGELFF,TGTGCCAGCAGAGTAGCGGGAGCGCGCGGGGAGCTGTTTTTT
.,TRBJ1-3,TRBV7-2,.,CASTSWSGNTIYF,TGTGCCAGCACTTCCTGGTCTGGAAACACCATATATTTT
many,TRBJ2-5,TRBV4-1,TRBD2,CASSQLAGGRTQYF,TGCGCCAGCAGCCAACTAGCGGGGGGAAGGACCCAGTACTTC
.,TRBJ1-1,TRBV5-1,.,CASSLVLQGEAFF,TGCGCCAGCAGCTTGGTTCTCCAGGGAGAAGCTTTCTTT
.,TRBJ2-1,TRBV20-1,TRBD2,CSARDDGLSGGAAEQFF,TGCAGTGCTAGAGATGACGGGTTAAGCGGGGGGGCCGCGGAGCAGTTCTTC
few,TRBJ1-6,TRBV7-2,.,CASSSGSPLHF,TGTGCCAGCAGCTCCGGATCACCCCTCCACTTT
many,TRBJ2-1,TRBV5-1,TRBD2,CASSLVSSGGYNEQFF,TGCGCCAGCAGCTTGGTTAGTAGCGGGGGTTACAATGAGCAGTTCTTC
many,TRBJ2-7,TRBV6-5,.,CASSYSQGTSGEQYF,TGTGCCAGCAGTTACTCGCAGGGAACCAGCGGCGAGCAGTACTTC
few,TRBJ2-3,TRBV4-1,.,CASSQVGTTSTDTQYF,TGCGCCAGCAGCCAAGTTGGCACCACTAGCACAGATACGCAGTATTTT
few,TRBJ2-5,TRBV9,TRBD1,CASSTSGTVPETQYF,TGTGCCAGCAGCACATCAGGGACAGTCCCCGAGACCCAGTACTTC
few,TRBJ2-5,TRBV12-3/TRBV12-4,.,CASSFSTGAQETQYF,TGTGCCAGCAGTTTTTCGACCGGGGCGCAAGAGACCCAGTACTTC
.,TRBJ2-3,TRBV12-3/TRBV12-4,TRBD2,CASTFSGSTDTQYF,TGTGCCAGCACGTTTAGCGGGAGCACAGATACGCAGTATTTT